This T cell receptor (beta chain) was identified in a study of T cells expressing NK-cell markers (TCRdb year 2020). Study-wide context: In sorted CD3+CD56+NKG2C+, CD3+CD56+NKG2C- and CD3+CD56-NKG2C+ T-cell subsets from 8 or 9 donors, TCR beta-chain repertoires were profiled. Seven of the eight sequenced donors were HCMV-seropositive and one was HCMV-seronegative. All eight donors whose samples were sequenced were randomly selected healthy volunteers, three of them men and five women. Illumina HiSeq 2000/2500, MiSeq or NextSeq was used to sequence libraries as 2 x 150 bp reads. What the work shows at the level of the full study, not this receptor alone: It remained unclear whether the expanded NKG2C-expressing T cell clones were specific for HCMV antigens. For over five donors, the dominant CD3+CD56+NKG2C+ clonotypes were among the top 10 CD8+ clonotypes and accounted for 1.0-7.0% of CD8+ T cells. Those dominant clonotypes were again the most abundant among CD3+CD56-NKG2C+ cells in a few donors, at about 25-65%.

From the cysteine through the phenylalanine, the CDR3 covers 14 amino acids. The protein alone is recorded here. In the germline V gene, CDR1 corresponds to SGHTA and CDR2 to FQGNSA. HCMV-specific IgG was detected in serum with a commercial ELISA kit to determine HCMV serostatus. Peripheral blood mononuclear cells were isolated from blood by Ficoll density gradient centrifugation. TCRdb names Illumina HiSeq 2000 as the instrument used. TCR beta cDNA libraries were prepared using 5'RACE template switching, which introduced a universal primer site and unique molecular identifiers. cDNA synthesis was primed from the TCR beta constant segment, followed by two successive PCR amplification steps. The authors' pipeline ran thus. MIGEC was used to demultiplex reads and group reads by UMI, and MiTCR was used to assemble and quantify clonotypes. To exclude erroneous sequences, only TCR cDNA sequences supported by at least two reads were retained. The tcR package was used for downstream repertoire analysis, and clonotypes were matched across fractions by CDR3 nucleotide sequence plus V segment. VDJmatch was used to annotate antigen specificity against VDJdb, with one amino acid substitution in CDR3 allowed. Following TCRdb reprocessing, every CDR3 protein sequence forms one entry, and DNA is not provided. TCRdb, rather than the study authors, made the V and J calls. The sample has 300,000 to 450,000 distinct CDR3 sequences on record. The ten largest clones take up over 4% of the sample.

Comments on this clonotype: The specificity of this receptor is unknown.

The specimen sequenced was blood T cells: a sorted CD56 or NKG2C T cell subset, CD4+ or CD8+ T cells, or bulk PBMC T cells (not recorded which). This chain joins TRBV7-2 to TRBJ1-2. The receptor was isolated from a man aged 18 to 69 in good health. CDR3 reads: CASSLVVEAYGYTF.